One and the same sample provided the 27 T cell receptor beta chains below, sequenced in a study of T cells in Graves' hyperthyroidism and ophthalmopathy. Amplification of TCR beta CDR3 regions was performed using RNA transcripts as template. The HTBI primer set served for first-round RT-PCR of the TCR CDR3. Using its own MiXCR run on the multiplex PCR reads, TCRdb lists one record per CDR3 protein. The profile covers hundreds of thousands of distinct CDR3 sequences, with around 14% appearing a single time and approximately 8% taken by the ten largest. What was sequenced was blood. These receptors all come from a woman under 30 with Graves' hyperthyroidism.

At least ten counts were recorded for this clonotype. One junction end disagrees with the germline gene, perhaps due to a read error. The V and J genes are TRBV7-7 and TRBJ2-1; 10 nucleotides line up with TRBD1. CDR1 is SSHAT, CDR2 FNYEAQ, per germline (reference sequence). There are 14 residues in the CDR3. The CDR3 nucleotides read TGTGCTAGCAGCTCCGGGACAGGGGTTGGTGAGCAGTTCTTC. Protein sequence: CASSSGTGVGEQFF.

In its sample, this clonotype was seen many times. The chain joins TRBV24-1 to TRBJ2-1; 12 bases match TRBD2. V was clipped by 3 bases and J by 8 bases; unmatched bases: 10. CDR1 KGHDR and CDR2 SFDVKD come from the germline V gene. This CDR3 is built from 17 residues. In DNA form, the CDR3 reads TGTGCCACCAGTGATGAAACTAGCGGGAGGCCTTTGGATGAGCAGTTCTTC. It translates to CATSDETSGRPLDEQFF.

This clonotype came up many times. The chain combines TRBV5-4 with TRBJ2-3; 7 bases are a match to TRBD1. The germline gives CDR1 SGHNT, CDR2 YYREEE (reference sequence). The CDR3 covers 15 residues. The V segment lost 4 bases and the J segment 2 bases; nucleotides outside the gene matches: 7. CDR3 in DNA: TGTGCCAGCAGCGGGCCGGGACAGCTCACAGATACGCAGTATTTT. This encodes CASSGPGQLTDTQYF. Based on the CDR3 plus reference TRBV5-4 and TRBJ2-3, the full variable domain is ETGVTQSPTHLIKTRGQQVTLRCSSQSGHNTVSWYQQALGQGPQFIFQYYREEENGRGNFPPRFSGLQFPNYSSELNVNALELDDSALYLCASSGPGQLTDTQYFGPGTRLTVL.

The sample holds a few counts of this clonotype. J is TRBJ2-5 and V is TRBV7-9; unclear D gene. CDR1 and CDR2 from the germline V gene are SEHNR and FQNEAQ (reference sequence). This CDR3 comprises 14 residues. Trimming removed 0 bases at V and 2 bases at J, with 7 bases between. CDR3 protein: CASSLAQAQETQYF. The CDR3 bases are TGTGCCAGCAGCTTAGCGCAGGCACAAGAGACCCAGTACTTC.

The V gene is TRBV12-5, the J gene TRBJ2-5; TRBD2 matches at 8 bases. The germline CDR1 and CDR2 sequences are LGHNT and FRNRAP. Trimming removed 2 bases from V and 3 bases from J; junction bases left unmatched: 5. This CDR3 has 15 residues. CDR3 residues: CASGLNGGAEETQYF. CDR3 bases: TGTGCTAGTGGTTTGAACGGGGGGGCCGAAGAGACCCAGTACTTC.

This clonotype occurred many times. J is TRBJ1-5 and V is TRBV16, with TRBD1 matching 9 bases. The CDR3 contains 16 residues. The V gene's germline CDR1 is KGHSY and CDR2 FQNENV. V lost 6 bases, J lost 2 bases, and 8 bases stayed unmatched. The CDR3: CASRPSDRGGNQPQHF. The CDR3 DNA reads TGTGCCAGCAGACCTAGTGACAGGGGGGGCAATCAGCCCCAGCATTTT.

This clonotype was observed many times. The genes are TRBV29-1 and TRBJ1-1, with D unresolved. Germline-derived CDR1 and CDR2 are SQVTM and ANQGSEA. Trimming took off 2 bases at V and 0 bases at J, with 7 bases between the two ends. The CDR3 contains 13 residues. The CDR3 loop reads CSVERPLNTEAFF. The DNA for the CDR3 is TGCAGCGTTGAACGTCCATTGAACACTGAAGCTTTCTTT.

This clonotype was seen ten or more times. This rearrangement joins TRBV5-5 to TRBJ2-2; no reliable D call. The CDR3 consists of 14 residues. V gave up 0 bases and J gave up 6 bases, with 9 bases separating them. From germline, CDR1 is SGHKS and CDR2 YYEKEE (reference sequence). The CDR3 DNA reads TGTGCCAGCAGCTTGGGGGCCTCCCCCGGGGAGCTGTTTTTT. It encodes CASSLGASPGELFF.

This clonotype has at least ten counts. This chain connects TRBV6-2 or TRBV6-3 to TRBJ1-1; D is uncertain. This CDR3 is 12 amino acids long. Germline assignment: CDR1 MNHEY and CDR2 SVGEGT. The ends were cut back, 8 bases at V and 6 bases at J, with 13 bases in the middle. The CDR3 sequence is CASGDGVSEAFF. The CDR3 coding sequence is TGTGCCAGCGGGGATGGGGTCTCTGAAGCTTTCTTT.

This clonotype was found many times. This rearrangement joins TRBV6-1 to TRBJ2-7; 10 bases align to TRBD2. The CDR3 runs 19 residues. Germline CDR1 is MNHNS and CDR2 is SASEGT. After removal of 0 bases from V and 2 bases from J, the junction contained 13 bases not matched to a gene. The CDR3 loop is CASSEAHATGLAFTYEQYF. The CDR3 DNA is TGTGCCAGCAGTGAAGCGCACGCGACGGGACTAGCGTTTACCTACGAGCAGTACTTC.

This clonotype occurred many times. The CDR3 bases are TGTGCCACCAGCAGAGACTGGAACACCGGGGAGCTGTTTTTT. Amino acids: CATSRDWNTGELFF. J is TRBJ2-2 and V is TRBV15, with D hard to call. The CDR3 consists of 14 residues. Germline CDR1 reads LNHNV; CDR2 reads YYDKDF (reference sequence). Trimming took 0 bases from V and 1 from J, leaving 3 bases between them.

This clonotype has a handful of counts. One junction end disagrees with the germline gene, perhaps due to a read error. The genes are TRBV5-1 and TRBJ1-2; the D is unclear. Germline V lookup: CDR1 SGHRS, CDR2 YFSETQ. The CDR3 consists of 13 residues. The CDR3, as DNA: TGCGCCAACAGCTTGGCGGGGAACTATGGCTACACCTTC. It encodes CANSLAGNYGYTF.

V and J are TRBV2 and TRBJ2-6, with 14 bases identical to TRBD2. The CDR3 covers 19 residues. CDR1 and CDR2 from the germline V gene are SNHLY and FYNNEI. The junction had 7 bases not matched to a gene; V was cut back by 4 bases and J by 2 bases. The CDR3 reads CASSAGLAGAGPGANVLTF. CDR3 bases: TGTGCCAGCAGTGCGGGACTAGCGGGGGCAGGGCCTGGGGCCAACGTCCTGACTTTC.

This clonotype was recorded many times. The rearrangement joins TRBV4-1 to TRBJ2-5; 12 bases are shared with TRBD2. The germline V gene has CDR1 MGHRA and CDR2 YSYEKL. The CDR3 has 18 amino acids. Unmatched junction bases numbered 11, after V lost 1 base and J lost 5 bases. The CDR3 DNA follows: TGCGCCAGCAGCCAAGGGCCTAGCGGGAGGGTAAAGTTGGAGACCCAGTACTTC. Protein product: CASSQGPSGRVKLETQYF.

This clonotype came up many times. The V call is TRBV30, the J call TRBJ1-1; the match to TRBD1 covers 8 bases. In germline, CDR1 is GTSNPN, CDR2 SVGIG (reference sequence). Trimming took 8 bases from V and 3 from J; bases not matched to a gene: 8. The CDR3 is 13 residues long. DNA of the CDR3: TGTGCCGGAGACAGGGGCGGTCACACTGAAGCTTTCTTT. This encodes CAGDRGGHTEAFF. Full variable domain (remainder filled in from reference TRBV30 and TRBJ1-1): SQTIHQWPATLVQPVGSPLSLECTVEGTSNPNLYWYRQAAGRGLQLLFYSVGIGQISSEVPQNLSASRPQDRQFILSSKKLLLSDSGFYLCAGDRGGHTEAFFGQGTRLTVV.

The CDR3 is CASSSTGTGESPLHF. CDR3 sequence (DNA): TGTGCCAGCAGCTCCACCGGGACAGGGGAGTCACCCCTCCACTTT. The chain uses TRBV5-6 and TRBJ1-6, with 10 bases fitting TRBD1. With V trimmed by 3 bases and J by 10 bases, 7 bases remained unmatched. The germline V gene encodes CDR1 SGHDT and CDR2 YYEEEE. The CDR3 sequence is 15 residues long.

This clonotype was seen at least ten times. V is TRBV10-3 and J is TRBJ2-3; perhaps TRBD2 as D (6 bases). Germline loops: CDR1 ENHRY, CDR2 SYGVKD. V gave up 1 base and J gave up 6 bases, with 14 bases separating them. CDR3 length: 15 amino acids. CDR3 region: CAISEWVGTADTQYF. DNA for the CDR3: TGTGCCATCAGTGAGTGGGTGGGGACTGCGGATACGCAGTATTTT.

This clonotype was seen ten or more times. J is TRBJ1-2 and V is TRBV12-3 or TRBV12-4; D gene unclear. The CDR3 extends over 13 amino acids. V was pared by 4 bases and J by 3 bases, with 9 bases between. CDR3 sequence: CASSSWTDYGYTF. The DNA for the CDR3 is TGTGCCAGCAGTTCGTGGACGGACTATGGCTACACCTTC.

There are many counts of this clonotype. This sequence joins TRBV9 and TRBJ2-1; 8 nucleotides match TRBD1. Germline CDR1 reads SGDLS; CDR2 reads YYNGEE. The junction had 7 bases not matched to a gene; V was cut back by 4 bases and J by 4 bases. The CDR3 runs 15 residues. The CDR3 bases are TGTGCCAGCAGCCCTGACAGGGGCTTATACAATGAGCAGTTCTTC. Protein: CASSPDRGLYNEQFF.

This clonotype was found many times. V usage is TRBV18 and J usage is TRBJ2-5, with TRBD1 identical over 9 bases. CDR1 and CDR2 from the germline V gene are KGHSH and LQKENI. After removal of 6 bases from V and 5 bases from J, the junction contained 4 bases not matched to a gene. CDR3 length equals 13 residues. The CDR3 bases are TGTGCCAGCTCTCCGGACAGGGGCGAGACCCAGTACTTC. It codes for CASSPDRGETQYF.

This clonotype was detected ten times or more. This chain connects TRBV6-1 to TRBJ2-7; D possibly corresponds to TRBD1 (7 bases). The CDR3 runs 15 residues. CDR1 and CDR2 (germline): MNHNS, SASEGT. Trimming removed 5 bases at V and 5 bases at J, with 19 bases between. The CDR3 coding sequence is TGTGCCAGCAGTCCTTCAGGGGGGCTGGATCACGAGCAGTACTTC. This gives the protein CASSPSGGLDHEQYF.

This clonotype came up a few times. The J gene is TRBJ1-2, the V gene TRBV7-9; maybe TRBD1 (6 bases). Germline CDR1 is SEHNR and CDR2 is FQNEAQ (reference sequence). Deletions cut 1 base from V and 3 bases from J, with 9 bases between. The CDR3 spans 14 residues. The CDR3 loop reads CASSLGRGDYGYTF. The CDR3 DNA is TGTGCCAGCAGCTTAGGGAGGGGGGACTATGGCTACACCTTC.

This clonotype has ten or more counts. CDR3 coding DNA: TGTGCCAGCAGGAAGGACAGCCGGAGCAATCAGCCCCAGCATTTT. Protein: CASRKDSRSNQPQHF. The rearrangement uses TRBV6-1 and TRBJ1-5; maybe TRBD1 (6 bases). In germline, CDR1 is MNHNS, CDR2 SASEGT. CDR3 length: 15 amino acids. V lost 6 bases, J lost 1 base, and 13 bases lay in between.

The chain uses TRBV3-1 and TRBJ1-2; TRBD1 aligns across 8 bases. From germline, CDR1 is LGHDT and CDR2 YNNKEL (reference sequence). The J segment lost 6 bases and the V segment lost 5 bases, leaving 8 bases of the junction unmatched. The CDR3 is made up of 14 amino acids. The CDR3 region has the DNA TGTGCCAGCAGCTCCCTGACAGGGGTGGATGGCTACACCTTC. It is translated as CASSSLTGVDGYTF.

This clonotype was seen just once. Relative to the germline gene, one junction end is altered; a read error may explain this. The CDR3 coding sequence is TGTGCCAGCAGCCAAGACCCCACGGGTAGCCACAATGGGCAGTCCTTC. This gives the protein CASSQDPTGSHNGQSF. This sequence joins TRBV3-1 and TRBJ2-1; D not certain. CDR3 size: 16 residues. CDR1 and CDR2 from the germline V gene are LGHDT and YNNKEL (reference sequence).

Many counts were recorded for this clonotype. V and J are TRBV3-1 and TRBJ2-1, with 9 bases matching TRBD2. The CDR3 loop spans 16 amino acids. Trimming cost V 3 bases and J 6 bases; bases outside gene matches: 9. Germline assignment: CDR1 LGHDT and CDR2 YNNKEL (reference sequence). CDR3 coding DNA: TGTGCCAGCAGCCACCCGTCCAGCGGGGGGACCAATGAGCAGTTCTTC. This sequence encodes CASSHPSSGGTNEQFF.

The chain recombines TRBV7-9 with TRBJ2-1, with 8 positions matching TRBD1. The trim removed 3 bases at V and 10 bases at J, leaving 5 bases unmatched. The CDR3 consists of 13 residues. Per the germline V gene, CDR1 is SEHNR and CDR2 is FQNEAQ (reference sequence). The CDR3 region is CASSFRGPAEQFF. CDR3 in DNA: TGTGCCAGCAGCTTCAGGGGGCCCGCAGAGCAGTTCTTC.